Sequencing of this T cell receptor (beta chain) was carried out in a study of regulatory T cells in long-lasting Graves disease. CDR1 is MNHEY and CDR2 is SVGAGI in the germline V gene. Unmatched junction bases numbered 3, after V lost 3 bases and J lost 0 bases. The CDR3 spans 16 residues. Noted time point: newly diagnosed GD, antithyroid drugs for less than 3 months. PBMCs were the source of the RNA used for TCR sequencing. Building of the TCR beta libraries involved iRepertoire HTBI primers and Arm-PCR of CDR3 regions. Each CDR3 protein gets one entry after TCRdb re-called the multiplex PCR reads with MiXCR. The sample lists approximately 300,000 distinct CDR3 sequences, approximately 20% seen once, with about 39% in the top ten. This clonotype was recorded many times.

Material: peripheral blood mononuclear cells (PBMCs), obtained at new diagnosis, from a patient treated with antithyroid drugs. The rearrangement uses TRBV6-5 and TRBJ2-3; 10 bases are a match to TRBD2. The sequence was obtained from a female donor with Graves disease. The CDR3 nucleotides are TGTGCCAGCAGTTATACTAGCGGGACTAGCACAGATACGCAGTATTTT. It specifies CASSYTSGTSTDTQYF.